The 23 T cell receptor beta chains in this list originate from one sample, sequenced in a study of cytomegalovirus exposure and HLA in healthy donors. 13 Jbeta primers and 60 Vbeta primers were used for the PCR. The method was immunoSEQ multiplex PCR; TCRdb's version includes in-frame clones alone and lacks a portion of them. The table includes 200,000 to 250,000 clones, 77% detected once. Sequencing was performed on PBMCs. The receptors shown here come from a woman aged 60-75 years in good health and CMV-seropositive.

The chain links TRBV5-1 to TRBJ1-2; tentatively, D is TRBD1 (5 bases). CDR1 and CDR2 (germline): SGHRS, YFSETQ. Between the trimmed V and J ends, which lost 0 bases and 0 bases, there was a span of 15 bases. This CDR3 has 17 residues. The CDR3: CASSLGAGLITNYGYTF. Written as DNA, the CDR3 is TGCGCCAGCAGCTTGGGGGCGGGACTGATAACTAACTATGGCTACACCTTC.

CDR3 protein: CASSLKAGGFSSYEQYF. The CDR3 nucleotides read TGTGCCAGCAGCTTAAAAGCGGGGGGTTTCTCCTCCTACGAGCAGTACTTC. The genes are TRBV13 and TRBJ2-7; 9 nucleotides agree with TRBD2. V gave up 2 bases and J gave up 0 bases; unmatched junction bases: 8. The CDR3 loop spans 17 amino acids. The germline V gene encodes CDR1 PRHDT and CDR2 FYEKMQ (reference sequence).

This sequence joins TRBV5-1 and TRBJ1-1; unclear D gene. The CDR3 runs to 15 residues. Germline values: CDR1 SGHRS, CDR2 YFSETQ. The V gene lost 4 bases and the J gene lost 0 bases, with 13 bases spanning the gap. CDR3 region: CASSPLTGMNTEAFF. The CDR3 DNA reads as TGCGCCAGCAGCCCACTGACTGGAATGAACACTGAAGCTTTCTTT.

The chain couples TRBV6-1 to TRBJ1-2; D gene uncertain. Trimming pared 3 bases from V and 8 bases from J, leaving 19 bases between. The CDR3 totals 15 residues. Germline CDR1 is MNHNS and CDR2 is SASEGT. The CDR3 DNA is TGTGCCAGCAGTGACCTTTCTGCGGATCTGTCGGGCTACACCTTC. Its translation: CASSDLSADLSGYTF.

This clone was recorded a few times. This chain connects TRBV6-6 to TRBJ2-2; D is unclear. The CDR3 has 12 amino acids. The V end was cut by 1 base, the J end by 6 bases, with 3 bases between. Germline CDR1 and CDR2: MNHNY and SVGAGI (reference sequence). The chain's CDR3 is CASSYLAGELFF. In DNA form, the CDR3 reads TGTGCCAGCAGTTACTTAGCCGGGGAGCTGTTTTTT.

The chain employs TRBV11-2 and TRBJ2-1; TRBD2 agrees at 13 bases. The CDR3 covers 16 residues. V shed 5 bases and J 10 bases; nucleotides not matched to a gene: 11. Per germline, CDR1 SGHAT and CDR2 FQNNGV. Here the CDR3 DNA reads TGTGCCAGCAGCCTCACTAGCGGGAGGGCCTTACGGGAGCAGTTCTTC. It yields the protein CASSLTSGRALREQFF. Full variable domain (missing parts from reference TRBV11-2 and TRBJ2-1): EAGVAQSPRYKIIEKRQSVAFWCNPISGHATLYWYQQILGQGPKLLIQFQNNGVVDDSQLPKDRFSAERLKGVDSTLKIQPAKLEDSAVYLCASSLTSGRALREQFFGPGTRLTVL.

CDR3 in DNA: TGTGCCAGCAGTTTACTCACAGGGTGGCATGAGCAGTTCTTC. It encodes CASSLLTGWHEQFF. The chain recombines TRBV27 with TRBJ2-1; perhaps TRBD1 as D (6 bases). The CDR3 spans 14 residues. V was cut by 2 bases and J by 8 bases, with 13 bases left in between. Germline V lookup: CDR1 MNHEY, CDR2 SMNVEV (reference sequence).

The chain combines TRBV30 with TRBJ1-1; D is unresolved. This CDR3 is 12 amino acids long. V shed 5 bases and J shed 5 bases, with 12 bases lying between them. CDR1 is GTSNPN, CDR2 SVGIG, per germline (reference sequence). CDR3 DNA sequence: TGTGCCTGGCACCGGGAGACGACTGAAGCTTTCTTT. This gives the protein CAWHRETTEAFF.

The rearrangement links TRBV5-6 to TRBJ1-1; the match to TRBD1 covers 9 bases. Germline values: CDR1 SGHDT, CDR2 YYEEEE. This CDR3 has 16 residues. Losses at the gene ends were 0 bases for V and 2 bases for J; bases not matched to a gene: 5. Written as DNA, the CDR3 is TGTGCCAGCAGCTTGGTCCGGGACAGGGACAACACTGAAGCTTTCTTT. Translating it yields CASSLVRDRDNTEAFF.

The gene calls are TRBV5-1 and TRBJ2-4; D is undetermined. The V and J ends lost 4 bases and 0 bases respectively, with 11 bases between them. The CDR3 sequence is 15 residues long. The germline CDR1 and CDR2 sequences are SGHRS and YFSETQ. The CDR3 here is CASSEESVAKNIQYF. CDR3 bases: TGCGCCAGCAGCGAAGAGAGCGTAGCCAAAAACATTCAGTACTTC.

CDR3 amino acids: CASSARQGDIDTQYF. The CDR3 coding sequence is TGTGCCAGCAGCGCTCGACAGGGGGACATAGATACGCAGTATTTT. V is TRBV9 and J is TRBJ2-3, with 9 bases fitting TRBD1. Per the germline V gene, CDR1 is SGDLS and CDR2 is YYNGEE. The ends lost 3 bases at V and 5 bases at J; junction bases unmatched: 7. The CDR3 runs to 15 residues.

Here the CDR3 reads CASTLGGGISNQPQHF. The CDR3 DNA sequence: TGTGCCAGCACCCTGGGGGGGGGCATTAGCAATCAGCCCCAGCATTTT. The V and J genes are TRBV5-6 and TRBJ1-5; D might be TRBD1 (6 bases). Germline CDR1 is SGHDT and CDR2 is YYEEEE. CDR3 size: 16 residues. Trimming left V 6 bases short and J 0 bases short, with 16 bases between.

The chain employs TRBV7-9 and TRBJ2-1; D remains unclear. CDR3 size: 14 residues. Germline-derived CDR1 and CDR2 are SEHNR and FQNEAQ (reference sequence). Trimming shortened V by 0 bases and J by 6 bases, and 9 bases separated the two germline ends. In nucleotides, the CDR3 is TGTGCCAGCAGCTTAGCGAATAGTGGCAATGAGCAGTTCTTC. Residues: CASSLANSGNEQFF.

The count of this clone is one. This chain uses TRBV5-1 with TRBJ2-4; weak D call: TRBD2 (5 bases). The germline gives CDR1 SGHRS, CDR2 YFSETQ. This CDR3 has 14 amino acids. V lost 0 bases, J lost 8 bases, and 12 bases lay in between. Here the CDR3 reads CASSLATLGDIQYF. The DNA of the CDR3 is TGCGCCAGCAGCTTGGCGACTTTGGGAGACATTCAGTACTTC. Full variable domain (remainder filled in from reference TRBV5-1 and TRBJ2-4): KAGVTQTPRYLIKTRGQQVTLSCSPISGHRSVSWYQQTPGQGLQFLFEYFSETQRNKGNFPGRFSGRQFSNSRSEMNVSTLELGDSALYLCASSLATLGDIQYFGAGTRLSVL.

V is TRBV5-1 and J is TRBJ1-1; D not certain. The CDR3 contains 14 residues. Germline CDR1 is SGHRS and CDR2 is YFSETQ. The V end lost 1 base, the J end lost 0 bases, and 7 bases lay between the germline ends. DNA of the CDR3: TGCGCCAGCAGCTTGTACAGCTTGAACACTGAAGCTTTCTTT. It is translated as CASSLYSLNTEAFF.

This clone was detected only once. The chain carries TRBV5-4 and TRBJ2-2, with 9 bases aligning to TRBD1. Germline trimming cut 1 base from V and 4 bases from J; bases unmatched to any gene: 8. CDR3 length: 17 residues. Germline lookup yields CDR1 SGHNT and CDR2 YYREEE (reference sequence). The CDR3 protein is CASSLSPGQGVTGELFF. The CDR3 DNA is TGTGCCAGCAGCTTGTCGCCGGGACAGGGAGTCACCGGGGAGCTGTTTTTT.

This chain uses TRBV18 with TRBJ2-7, with D maybe TRBD2 (7 bases). CDR1 and CDR2 (germline): KGHSH, LQKENI. The V and J ends lost 1 base and 7 bases respectively, with 14 bases between them. CDR3 length: 14 residues. The CDR3 region has the DNA TGTGCCAGCTCACCACAGGGGGGGCCCGGGGAGCAGTACTTC. It specifies CASSPQGGPGEQYF.

The V call is TRBV6-5, the J call TRBJ1-4; D uncertain. Looked up from germline, CDR1 is MNHEY and CDR2 is SVGAGI. This CDR3 region has 13 residues. V dropped 4 bases and J dropped 4 bases, with 7 bases sitting between them. CDR3: CASSSQDNEKLFF. The CDR3 bases are TGTGCCAGCAGTTCCCAGGATAATGAAAAACTGTTTTTT.

V is TRBV5-4 and J is TRBJ2-5, with 9 bases fitting TRBD1. Trimming removed 0 bases from V and 2 bases from J; junction bases left unmatched: 8. CDR1 is SGHNT and CDR2 is YYREEE in the germline V gene (reference sequence). This CDR3 region has 17 residues. The CDR3 sequence: CASSLGGNRGRQETQYF. The CDR3 DNA reads TGTGCCAGCAGCTTGGGGGGGAACAGGGGGCGTCAAGAGACCCAGTACTTC. The complete variable domain, with remaining parts taken from reference TRBV5-4 and TRBJ2-5, reads ETGVTQSPTHLIKTRGQQVTLRCSSQSGHNTVSWYQQALGQGPQFIFQYYREEENGRGNFPPRFSGLQFPNYSSELNVNALELDDSALYLCASSLGGNRGRQETQYFGPGTRLLVL.

CDR3 amino acids: CASSPSGSDTYEQYF. DNA of the CDR3: TGTGCCAGCAGCCCAAGCGGGTCAGACACCTACGAGCAGTACTTC. The chain links TRBV6-6 to TRBJ2-7, with TRBD2 as a possible D gene (6 bases). The germline gives CDR1 MNHNY, CDR2 SVGAGI (reference sequence). The CDR3 is 15 residues long. The V gene lost 6 bases and the J gene lost 2 bases, with 17 bases spanning the gap.

V is TRBV5-1 and J is TRBJ2-3; no firm D call. Germline CDR1 and CDR2: SGHRS and YFSETQ. The CDR3 has 15 amino acids. The V gene lost 0 bases and the J gene lost 4 bases, with 12 bases spanning the gap. Written as DNA, the CDR3 is TGCGCCAGCAGCTTGGGCTTTTTGAGCTCAGATACGCAGTATTTT. Amino acid sequence: CASSLGFLSSDTQYF.

The chain combines TRBV19 with TRBJ1-2; D not certain. Per germline, CDR1 LNHDA and CDR2 SQIVND (reference sequence). This CDR3 has 15 residues. The ends were cut back, 1 base at V and 8 bases at J, with 17 bases in the middle. CDR3 coding DNA: TGTGCCAGTAGTATAGTTCCGGGGTCCCTCTACGGCTACACCTTC. Translating it yields CASSIVPGSLYGYTF.

V usage is TRBV9 and J usage is TRBJ2-1; TRBD2 aligns across 13 bases. CDR3 length: 16 residues. Germline assignment: CDR1 SGDLS and CDR2 YYNGEE. V trimming: 2 bases; J trimming: 2 bases; junction bases outside the gene matches: 1. CDR3 region: CASSVTSGGAYNEQFF. CDR3 DNA: TGTGCCAGCAGCGTCACTAGCGGGGGGGCCTACAATGAGCAGTTCTTC.